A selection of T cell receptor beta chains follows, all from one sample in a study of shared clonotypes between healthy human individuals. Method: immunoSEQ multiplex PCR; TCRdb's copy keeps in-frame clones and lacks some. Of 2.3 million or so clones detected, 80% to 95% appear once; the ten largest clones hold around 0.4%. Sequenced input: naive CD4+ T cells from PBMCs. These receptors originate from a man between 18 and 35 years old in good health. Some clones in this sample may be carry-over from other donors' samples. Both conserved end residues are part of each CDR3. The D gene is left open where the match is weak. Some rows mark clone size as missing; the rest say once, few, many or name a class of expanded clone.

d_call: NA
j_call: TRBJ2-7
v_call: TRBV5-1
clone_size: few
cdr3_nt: TGCGCCAGCAGCGTAAGTTGGGTGAACGAGCAGTACTTC
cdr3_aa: CASSVSWVNEQYF

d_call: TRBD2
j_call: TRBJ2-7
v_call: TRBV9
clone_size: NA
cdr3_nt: TGTGCCAGCAGCGCTAGCGGGGTTAGCTCCTACGAGCAGTACTTC
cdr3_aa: CASSASGVSSYEQYF

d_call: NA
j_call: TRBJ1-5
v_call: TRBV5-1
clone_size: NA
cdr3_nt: TGCGCCAGCAGCTTGGCCGCGGACGGCAATCAGCCCCAGCATTTT
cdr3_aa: CASSLAADGNQPQHF

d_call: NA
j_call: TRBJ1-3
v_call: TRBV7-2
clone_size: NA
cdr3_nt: TGTGCCAGCAGCTTATTATCAGGGTTGGTAAACACCATATATTTT
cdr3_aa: CASSLLSGLVNTIYF

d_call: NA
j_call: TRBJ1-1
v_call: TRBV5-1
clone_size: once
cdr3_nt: TGCGCCAGCAGGCCTCGCCTGGAGAACACTGAAGCTTTCTTT
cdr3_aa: CASRPRLENTEAFF

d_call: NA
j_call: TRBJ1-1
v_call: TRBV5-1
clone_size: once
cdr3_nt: TGCGCCAGCAGCTTGGAGACAGGAACTTACACTGAAGCTTTCTTT
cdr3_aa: CASSLETGTYTEAFF

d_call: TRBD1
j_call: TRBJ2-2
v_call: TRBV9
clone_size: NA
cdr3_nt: TGTGCCAGCAGCGTAGGACAGGGTAGGAGCGGCACCGGGGAGCTGTTTTTT
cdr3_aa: CASSVGQGRSGTGELFF

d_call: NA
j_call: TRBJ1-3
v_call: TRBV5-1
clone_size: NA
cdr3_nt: TGCGCCAGCAGCATGGGACCTGGAAACACCATATATTTT
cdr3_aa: CASSMGPGNTIYF

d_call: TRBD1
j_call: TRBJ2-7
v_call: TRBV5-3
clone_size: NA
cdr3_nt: TGTGCCAGAATTAGTCCTGAACCGGGACAGGTGCCTCCTATTTCGGCCCCGAGAGTTTACGAGCAGTACTTC
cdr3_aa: CARISPEPGQVPPISAPRVYEQYF

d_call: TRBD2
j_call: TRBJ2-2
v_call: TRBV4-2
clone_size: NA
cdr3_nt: TGTGCCAGCAGCCAAGCCACGACTAGCGGGAACACCGGGGAGCTGTTTTTT
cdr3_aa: CASSQATTSGNTGELFF

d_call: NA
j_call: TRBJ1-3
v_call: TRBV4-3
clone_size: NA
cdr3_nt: TGCGCCAGCAGCCAAGGGAGTTACTCTGGAAACACCATATATTTT
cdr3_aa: CASSQGSYSGNTIYF

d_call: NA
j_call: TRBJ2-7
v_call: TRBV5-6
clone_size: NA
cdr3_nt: TGTGCCAGCAGCTTGGCGGGTCGGACCTCCTACGAGCAGTACTTC
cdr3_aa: CASSLAGRTSYEQYF

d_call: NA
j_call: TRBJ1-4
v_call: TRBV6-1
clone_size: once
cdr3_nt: TGTGCCAGCAGTGGTGGCGGCGCGGAGGAAAAACTGTTTTTT
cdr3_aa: CASSGGGAEEKLFF

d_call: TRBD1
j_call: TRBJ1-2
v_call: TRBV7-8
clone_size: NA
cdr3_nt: TGTGCCAGCAGCTTAGAACAGGGGGCGTGGGGCTACACCTTC
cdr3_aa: CASSLEQGAWGYTF

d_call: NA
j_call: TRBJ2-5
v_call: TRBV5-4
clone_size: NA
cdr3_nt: TGTGCCAGCTCCTGGGGGGCGGGACAGGAGACCCAGTACTTC
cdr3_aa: CASSWGAGQETQYF

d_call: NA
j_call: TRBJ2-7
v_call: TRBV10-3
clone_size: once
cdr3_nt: TGTGCCATCAGTGACCCCCGGGGGGCCGGGAGGTACGAGCAGTACTTC
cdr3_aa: CAISDPRGAGRYEQYF

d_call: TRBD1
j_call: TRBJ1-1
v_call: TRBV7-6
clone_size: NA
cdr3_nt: TGTGCCAGCAGCTTAAGGCCCTCCGGGACAGGGATGAAGGCTTTCTTT
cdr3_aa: CASSLRPSGTGMKAFF

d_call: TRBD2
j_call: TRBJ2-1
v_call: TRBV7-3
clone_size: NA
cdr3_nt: TGTGCCAGCAGCCCGCGGCTACTAGCGGGAGAGCAGTTCTTC
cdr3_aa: CASSPRLLAGEQFF

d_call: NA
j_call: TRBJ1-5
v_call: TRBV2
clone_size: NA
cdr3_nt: TGTGCCAGCAGCACCAATCAGCCCCAGCATTTT
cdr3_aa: CASSTNQPQHF

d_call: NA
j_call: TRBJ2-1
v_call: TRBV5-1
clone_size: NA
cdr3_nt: TGCGCCAGCAGCTTGGCGGCGGGGAGCTCCTACAATGAGCAGTTCTTC
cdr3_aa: CASSLAAGSSYNEQFF

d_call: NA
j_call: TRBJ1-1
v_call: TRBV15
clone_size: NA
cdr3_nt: TGTGCCACCAGCAGAGGCGGGGGGGCGCAGGAAGCTTTCTTT
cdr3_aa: CATSRGGGAQEAFF

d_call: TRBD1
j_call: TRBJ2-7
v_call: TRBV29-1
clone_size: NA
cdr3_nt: TGCAGCGGGGGACAGGCGAACTCCTACGAGCAGTACTTC
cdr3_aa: CSGGQANSYEQYF

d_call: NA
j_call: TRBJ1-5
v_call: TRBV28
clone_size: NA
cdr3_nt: TGTGCCAGCAGTTCAGATTATGGGGTGCACCAGCCCCAGCATTTT
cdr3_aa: CASSSDYGVHQPQHF

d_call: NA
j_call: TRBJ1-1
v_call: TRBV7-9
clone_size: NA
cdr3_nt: TGTGCCAGCAGCTTACACAGGGTCACTGAAGCTTTCTTT
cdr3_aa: CASSLHRVTEAFF

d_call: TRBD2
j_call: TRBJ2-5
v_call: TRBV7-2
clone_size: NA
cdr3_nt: TGTGCCAGCAGCTTCCAAGGACTAGCGGGAGAGGAGACCCAGTACTTC
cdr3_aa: CASSFQGLAGEETQYF

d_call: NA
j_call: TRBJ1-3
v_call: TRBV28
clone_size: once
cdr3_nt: TGTGCCAGCAGCCGTATGACGGGGACGGGAAACACCATATATTTT
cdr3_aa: CASSRMTGTGNTIYF

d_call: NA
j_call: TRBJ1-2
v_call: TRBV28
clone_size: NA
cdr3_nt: TGTGCCAGCAGCCTCTCTAATTATGGCTACACCTTC
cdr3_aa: CASSLSNYGYTF

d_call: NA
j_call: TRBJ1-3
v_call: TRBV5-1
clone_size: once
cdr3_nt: TGCGCCAGCAGCGGGGCCGGGTCTTCGGGAAACACCATATATTTT
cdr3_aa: CASSGAGSSGNTIYF

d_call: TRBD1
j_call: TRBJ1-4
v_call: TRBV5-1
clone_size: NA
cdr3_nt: TGCGCCAGCAGCTTGCTTGGGACAGATGGAGAAAAACTGTTTTTT
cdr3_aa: CASSLLGTDGEKLFF

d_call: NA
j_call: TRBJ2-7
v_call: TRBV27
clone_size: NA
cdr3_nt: TGTGCCAGCAGTTTATCCGAGTCGGTGGGGCTCTACGAGCAGTACTTC
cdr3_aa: CASSLSESVGLYEQYF

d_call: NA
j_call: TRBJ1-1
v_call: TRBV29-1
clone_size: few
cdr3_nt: TGCAGCGCACCGACAGGAACGAACACTGAAGCTTTCTTT
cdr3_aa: CSAPTGTNTEAFF

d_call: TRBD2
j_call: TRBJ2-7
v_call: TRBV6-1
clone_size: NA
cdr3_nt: TGTGCCAGCAGTGAAGCGCCGGGGGGGCAGTACTTC
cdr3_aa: CASSEAPGGQYF

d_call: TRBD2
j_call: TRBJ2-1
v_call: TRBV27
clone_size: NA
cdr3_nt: TGTGCCAGCAGTCCAAAGGGACTAGCGGGATGGGGGGAGGGCAATGAGCAGTTCTTC
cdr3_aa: CASSPKGLAGWGEGNEQFF

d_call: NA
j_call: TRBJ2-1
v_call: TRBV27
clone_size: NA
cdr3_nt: TGTGCCAGCAGTTTTCGCCGGACAGAGACGAGGGACAATGAGCAGTTCTTC
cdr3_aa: CASSFRRTETRDNEQFF

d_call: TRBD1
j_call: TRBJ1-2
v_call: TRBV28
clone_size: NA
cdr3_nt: TGTGCCAGCAGAGACAGGGGAAGGCTCTATGGCTACACCTTC
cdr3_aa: CASRDRGRLYGYTF

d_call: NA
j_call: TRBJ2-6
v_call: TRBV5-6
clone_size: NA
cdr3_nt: TGTGCCAGCAGCCAGGGAGGTTGGGGGACTGGGGCCAACGTCCTGACTTTC
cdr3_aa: CASSQGGWGTGANVLTF

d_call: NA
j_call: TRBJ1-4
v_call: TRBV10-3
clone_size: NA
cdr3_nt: TGTGCCATCAGTGAGCGGGCCCTTAATGAAAAACTGTTTTTT
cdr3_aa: CAISERALNEKLFF

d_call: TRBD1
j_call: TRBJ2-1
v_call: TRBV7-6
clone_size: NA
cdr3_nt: TGTGCCAGCAGCTACATCCCGGGACAGGGGAATGAGCAGTTCTTC
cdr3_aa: CASSYIPGQGNEQFF

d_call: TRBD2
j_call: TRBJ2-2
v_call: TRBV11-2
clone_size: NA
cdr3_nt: TGTGCCAGCAGCTCCCACGGGAGGGCCGAAACCGGGGAGCTGTTTTTT
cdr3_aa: CASSSHGRAETGELFF

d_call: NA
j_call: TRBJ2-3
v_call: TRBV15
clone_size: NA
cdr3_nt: TGTGCCACCAGCAGAAGAGCGAGCCCCAGCACAGATACGCAGTATTTT
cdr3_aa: CATSRRASPSTDTQYF

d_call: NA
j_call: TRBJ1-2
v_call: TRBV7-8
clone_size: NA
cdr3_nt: TGTGCCAGCAGCTTAATGGACTTCAACTATGGCTACACCTTC
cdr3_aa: CASSLMDFNYGYTF

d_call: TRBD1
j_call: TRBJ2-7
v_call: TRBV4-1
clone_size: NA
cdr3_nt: TGCGCCAGCAGCCTTCGCCCCGGGACAGAGGCTCCGGTCGAGCAGTACTTC
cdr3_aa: CASSLRPGTEAPVEQYF

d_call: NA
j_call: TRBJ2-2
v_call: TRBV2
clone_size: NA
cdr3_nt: TGTGCCACAACACTAGACCCCAGCACCGGGGAGCTGTTTTTT
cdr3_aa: CATTLDPSTGELFF

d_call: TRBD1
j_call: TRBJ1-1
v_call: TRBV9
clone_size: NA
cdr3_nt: TGTGCCAGCAGCGGAAAAACAGGGGGCACTGAAGCTTTCTTT
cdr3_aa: CASSGKTGGTEAFF

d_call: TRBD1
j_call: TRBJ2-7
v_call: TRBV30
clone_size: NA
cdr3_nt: TGTGCCTGGGAAGCACAGGGGGCTGGCTACGAGCAGTACTTC
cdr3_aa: CAWEAQGAGYEQYF

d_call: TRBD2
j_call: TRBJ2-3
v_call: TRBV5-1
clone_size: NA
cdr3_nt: TGCGCCAGCAGCTCAGGGGGTAGCGGGAGCCCAGATACGCAGTATTTT
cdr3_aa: CASSSGGSGSPDTQYF

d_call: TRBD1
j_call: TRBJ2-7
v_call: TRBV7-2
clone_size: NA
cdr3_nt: TGTGCCAGCAGCTTAGGGGGACAGGGTCTCTACGAGCAGTACTTC
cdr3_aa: CASSLGGQGLYEQYF

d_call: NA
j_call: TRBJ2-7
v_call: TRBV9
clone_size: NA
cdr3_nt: TGTGCCAGCAGCGCCTCAGGACAATCCTACGAGCAGTACTTC
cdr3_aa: CASSASGQSYEQYF

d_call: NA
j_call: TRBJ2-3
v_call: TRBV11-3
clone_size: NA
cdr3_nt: TGTGCCAGCAGCTTAGGGGGCTATGACACAGATACGCAGTATTTT
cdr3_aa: CASSLGGYDTDTQYF

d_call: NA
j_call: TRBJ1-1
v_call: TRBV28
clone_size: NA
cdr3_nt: TGTGCCAGCAGTTTCCCGATCGGCGATAGGGGCTTGGCGGGAGCTTTCTTT
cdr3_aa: CASSFPIGDRGLAGAFF